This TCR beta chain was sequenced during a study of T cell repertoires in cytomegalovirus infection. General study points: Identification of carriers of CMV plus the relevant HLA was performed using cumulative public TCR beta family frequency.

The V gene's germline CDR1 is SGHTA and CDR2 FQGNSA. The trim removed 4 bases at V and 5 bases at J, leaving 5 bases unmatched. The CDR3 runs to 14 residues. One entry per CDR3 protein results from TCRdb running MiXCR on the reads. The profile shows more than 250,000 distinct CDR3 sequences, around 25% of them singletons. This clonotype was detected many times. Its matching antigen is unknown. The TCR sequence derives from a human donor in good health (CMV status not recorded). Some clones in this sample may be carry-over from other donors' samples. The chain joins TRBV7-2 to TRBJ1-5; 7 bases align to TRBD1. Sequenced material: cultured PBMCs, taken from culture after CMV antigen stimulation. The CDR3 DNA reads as TGTGCCAGCAGCTCGGGACAGAGGGATCAGCCCCAGCATTTT. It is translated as CASSSGQRDQPQHF.